The 17 T cell receptor beta chains below were found in one sample sequenced in a study of blood T cell repertoires in COVID-19. Libraries were prepared by immunoSEQ multiplex PCR; TCRdb keeps only in-frame clonotypes and omits some of them. The repertoire has 35,000 to 45,000 clones, about nine tenths of them found once; the top ten carry 13% to 15%. Sequences were obtained from peripheral blood. The origin of the receptors is a human donor in a cohort sampled during active COVID-19.

V is TRBV4-3 and J is TRBJ2-5; 11 bases fit TRBD2. Germline CDR1 reads LGHNA; CDR2 reads YSLEER. V lost 0 bases to trimming and J lost 2 bases; unmatched junction nucleotides: 8. The CDR3 has 18 amino acids. CDR3 bases: TGCGCCAGCAGCCAAGACCTAGCGGGGGGCCTATTACAAGAGACCCAGTACTTC. The encoded protein is CASSQDLAGGLLQETQYF.

The chain couples TRBV7-9 to TRBJ2-3; D might be TRBD2 (5 bases). The V gene lost 5 bases and the J gene lost 6 bases, with 15 bases spanning the gap. The CDR3 runs to 14 residues. Germline lookup yields CDR1 SEHNR and CDR2 FQNEAQ (reference sequence). This chain's CDR3 is CASSPQLVSDTQYF. Written as DNA, the CDR3 is TGTGCCAGCAGCCCCCAACTAGTTTCGGATACGCAGTATTTT.

This clone was counted between two and nine times. The chain joins TRBV3-1 (or the pseudogene TRBV3-2) to TRBJ1-6; TRBD1 aligns across 10 bases. Germline lookup yields CDR1 LGHDT and CDR2 YNNKEL (reference sequence). V shed 4 bases and J 7 bases; nucleotides not matched to a gene: 7. The CDR3 totals 16 residues. The CDR3 loop is CASSLNSGQGNSPLHF. CDR3 sequence (DNA): TGTGCCAGCAGCCTAAACTCGGGACAGGGGAATTCACCCCTCCACTTT.

Worth noting for this clone: At the DNA level, this CDR3 is encoded by other sequences in the same sample as well. CDR3 in DNA: TGTGCCAGCAGAGGGACAGGGTTCGGCTATGGCTACACCTTC. Its translation is CASRGTGFGYGYTF. The chain uses TRBV6-5 and TRBJ1-2; 9 nucleotides line up with TRBD1. The CDR3 is 14 amino acids. V lost 6 bases, J lost 4 bases, and 6 bases stayed unmatched. Germline V gene data show CDR1 as MNHEY and CDR2 as SVGAGI.

A single count supports this clone. V is TRBV18 and J is TRBJ1-2, with D perhaps matching TRBD1 (5 bases). With 3 bases removed from V and 6 bases from J, the gap between germline ends came to 14 bases. The CDR3 is made up of 14 amino acids. The germline V gene has CDR1 KGHSH and CDR2 LQKENI. CDR3 DNA: TGTGCCAGCTCACCCTGGGCCAGGGTCGATGGCTACACCTTC. Its translation is CASSPWARVDGYTF.

The rearrangement joins TRBV19 to TRBJ1-1; 8 nucleotides line up with TRBD1. CDR1 and CDR2 (germline): LNHDA, SQIVND (reference sequence). The CDR3 is made up of 15 amino acids. The junction had 8 bases not matched to a gene; V was cut back by 5 bases and J by 3 bases. CDR3 residues: CASSDGQGQYTEAFF. The CDR3 DNA reads TGTGCCAGTAGTGACGGACAGGGACAGTACACTGAAGCTTTCTTT. The full variable domain, completed using reference TRBV19 and TRBJ1-1, is DGGITQSPKYLFRKEGQNVTLSCEQNLNHDAMYWYRQDPGQGLRLIYYSQIVNDFQKGDIAEGYSVSREKKESFPLTVTSAQKNPTAFYLCASSDGQGQYTEAFFGQGTRLTVV.

The CDR3 coding sequence is TGTGCCAGCAGCGCCACTAGCGGCTCCTACAATGAGCAGTTCTTC. It encodes CASSATSGSYNEQFF. The chain couples TRBV7-3 to TRBJ2-1, with 8 nucleotides matching TRBD2. The CDR3 length is 15 residues. The V and J ends lost 5 bases and 0 bases, in that order; junction bases with no gene match: 3. Germline CDR1 is SGHTA and CDR2 is FQGTGA.

This clone was seen once. The chain is built from TRBV20-1 and TRBJ1-5; 8 bases agree with TRBD1. Germline CDR1 and CDR2: DFQATT and SNEGSKA (reference sequence). The CDR3 loop spans 17 amino acids. With 3 bases clipped from V and 0 bases from J, the junction kept 10 bases outside the gene matches. The CDR3 sequence is CSASPGRGLNSNQPQHF. CDR3 bases: TGCAGTGCTAGTCCGGGCAGGGGGCTGAATAGCAATCAGCCCCAGCATTTT.

This rearrangement joins TRBV10-3 to TRBJ2-5; 13 positions match TRBD2. Germline V gives CDR1 ENHRY, CDR2 SYGVKD. CDR3 length: 15 amino acids. The ends lost 5 bases at V and 5 bases at J; junction bases unmatched: 5. CDR3 nucleotides: TGTGCCATCAGTTCCGGACTAGCGGGGGCGGAGACCCAGTACTTC. Amino acids: CAISSGLAGAETQYF.

The rearrangement uses TRBV5-1 and TRBJ2-1; 9 nucleotides line up with TRBD2. Germline CDR1 is SGHRS and CDR2 is YFSETQ. Trimming cost V 7 bases and J 3 bases; bases outside gene matches: 11. The CDR3 extends over 16 amino acids. CDR3 loop: CASFSSGSGGYNEQFF. The CDR3 DNA reads TGCGCCAGCTTTTCATCTGGTAGCGGGGGCTACAATGAGCAGTTCTTC.

The chain carries TRBV6-2 or TRBV6-3 and TRBJ2-3; TRBD2 matches at 9 bases. The CDR3 is 15 residues long. After removal of 2 bases from V and 5 bases from J, the junction contained 5 bases not matched to a gene. Germline V gene sequence: CDR1 MNHEY, CDR2 SVGEGT. Here the CDR3 DNA reads TGTGCCAGCAGTTACGTTGCGGGGGGGAAAGATACGCAGTATTTT. It codes for CASSYVAGGKDTQYF.

The V call is TRBV4-3, the J call TRBJ2-7; 10 bases are shared with TRBD2. CDR3 size: 14 residues. With 0 bases clipped from V and 4 bases from J, the junction kept 0 bases outside the gene matches. Germline values: CDR1 LGHNA, CDR2 YSLEER. The CDR3 DNA reads as TGCGCCAGCAGCCAAGAGACTAGCGGGTACGAGCAGTACTTC. This codes for CASSQETSGYEQYF.

The chain combines TRBV6-2 or TRBV6-3 with TRBJ1-1; D is undetermined. The CDR3 length is 15 residues. Trimming shortened V by 4 bases and J by 5 bases, and 17 bases separated the two germline ends. The germline CDR1 and CDR2 sequences are MNHEY and SVGEGT. For the CDR3, the DNA is TGTGCCAGCAGTTCGAGAGCGGGGAGTGCGACTGAAGCTTTCTTT. Its protein product is CASSSRAGSATEAFF.

The chain uses TRBV29-1 and TRBJ2-1; possibly TRBD1 for D (6 bases). Germline V lookup: CDR1 SQVTM, CDR2 ANQGSEA. The CDR3 extends over 13 amino acids. V gave up 6 bases and J gave up 5 bases, with 14 bases separating them. The CDR3 DNA reads as TGCAGCGTCCAACAGGGTAGGGACAATGAGCAGTTCTTC. It encodes CSVQQGRDNEQFF.

DNA for the CDR3: TGTGCCAGCAGTGAAGTGCCAGGGGTTACGTCCTACGAGCAGTACTTC. As protein: CASSEVPGVTSYEQYF. The chain has TRBV6-1 and TRBJ2-7; possible D gene TRBD1, 6 bases. Germline CDR1 and CDR2: MNHNS and SASEGT. Trimming shortened V by 1 base and J by 1 base, and 14 bases separated the two germline ends. CDR3 size: 16 residues.

This CDR3 reads CASRSRSGGGSDEQFF. In DNA form, the CDR3 reads TGTGCCAGCAGATCTCGTTCGGGGGGCGGGAGTGATGAGCAGTTCTTC. The chain carries TRBV2 and TRBJ2-1, with a possible D match to TRBD2 (7 bases). The germline V gene encodes CDR1 SNHLY and CDR2 FYNNEI. The germline V and J ends were trimmed by 6 bases and 8 bases, with 23 bases remaining between them. The length of the CDR3 is 16 residues.

J is TRBJ1-4 and V is TRBV7-9, with 8 bases matching TRBD1. This CDR3 region has 16 residues. Germline V lookup: CDR1 SEHNR, CDR2 FQNEAQ (reference sequence). J gave up 4 bases and V 5 bases, and 9 bases lay outside the gene matches. CDR3 sequence reads: CASSPLGTGGNEKLFF. For the CDR3, the DNA is TGTGCCAGCAGCCCCCTAGGCACAGGGGGTAATGAAAAACTGTTTTTT.